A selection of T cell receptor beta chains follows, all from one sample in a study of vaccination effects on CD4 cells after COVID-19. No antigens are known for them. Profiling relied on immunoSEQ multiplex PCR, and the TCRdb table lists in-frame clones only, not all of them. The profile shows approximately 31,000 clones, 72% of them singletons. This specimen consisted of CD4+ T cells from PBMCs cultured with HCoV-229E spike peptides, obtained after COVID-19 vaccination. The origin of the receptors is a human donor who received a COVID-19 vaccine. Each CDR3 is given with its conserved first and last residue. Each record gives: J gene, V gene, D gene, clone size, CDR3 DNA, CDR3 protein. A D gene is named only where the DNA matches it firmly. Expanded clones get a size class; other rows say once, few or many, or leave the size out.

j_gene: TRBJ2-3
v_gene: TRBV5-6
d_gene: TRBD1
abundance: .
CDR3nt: TGTGCCAGCAGCTTGAGGGGGCTTGGGGATACGCAGTATTTT
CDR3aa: CASSLRGLGDTQYF

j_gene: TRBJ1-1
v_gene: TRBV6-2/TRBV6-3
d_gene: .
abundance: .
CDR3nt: TGTGCCAGCAGTTACTCGAGCGGGGAGGTCAGGAACACTGAAGCTTTCTTT
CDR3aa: CASSYSSGEVRNTEAFF

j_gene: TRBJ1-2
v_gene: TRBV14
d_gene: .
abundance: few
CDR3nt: TGTGCCAGCAGCCTGGGGGAATATGGCTACACCTTC
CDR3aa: CASSLGEYGYTF

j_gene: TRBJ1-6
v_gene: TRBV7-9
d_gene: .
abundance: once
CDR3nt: TGTGCCAGCAGGGGACTAGGGCGCAGCTCCTATAATTCACCCCTCCACTTT
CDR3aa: CASRGLGRSSYNSPLHF

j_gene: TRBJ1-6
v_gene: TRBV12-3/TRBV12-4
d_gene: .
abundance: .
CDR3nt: TGTGCCAGCAGTTTAGTAAGAGATTCACCCCTCCACTTT
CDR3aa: CASSLVRDSPLHF

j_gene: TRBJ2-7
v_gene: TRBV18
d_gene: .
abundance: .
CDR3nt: TGTGCCAGCTCACCAGCACAGAGCTACGAGCAGTACTTC
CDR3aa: CASSPAQSYEQYF

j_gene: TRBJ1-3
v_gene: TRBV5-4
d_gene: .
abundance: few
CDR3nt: TGTGCCAGCAGCTTGCAGGGCTCTGGAAACACCATATATTTT
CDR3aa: CASSLQGSGNTIYF

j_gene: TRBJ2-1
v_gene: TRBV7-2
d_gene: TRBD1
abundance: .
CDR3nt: TGTGCCAGCAGCTTAGGATTTCCGGGACAGGGGTATGATGATGAGCAGTTCTTC
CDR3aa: CASSLGFPGQGYDDEQFF

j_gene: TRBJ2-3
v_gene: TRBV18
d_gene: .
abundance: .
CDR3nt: TGTGCCAGCTCATTGACAGCAACTAGCACAGATACGCAGTATTTT
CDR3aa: CASSLTATSTDTQYF

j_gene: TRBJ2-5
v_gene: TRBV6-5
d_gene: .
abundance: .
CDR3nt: TGTGCCAGCAGGAGGTCGCAGCATCAAGAGACCCAGTACTTC
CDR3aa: CASRRSQHQETQYF

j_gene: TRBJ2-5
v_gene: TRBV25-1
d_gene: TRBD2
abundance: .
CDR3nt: TGTGCCAGCAGGGTGTCGGGAGGGGCGTCTCGGGAGACCCAGTACTTC
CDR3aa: CASRVSGGASRETQYF

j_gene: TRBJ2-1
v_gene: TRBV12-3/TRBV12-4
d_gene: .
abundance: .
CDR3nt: TGTGCCAGCAGTCGACAGTACAATGAGCAGTTCTTC
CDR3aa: CASSRQYNEQFF

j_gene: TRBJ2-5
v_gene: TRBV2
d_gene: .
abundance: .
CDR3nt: TGTGCCAGCTCAATAAGCAAAAAGTACTTC
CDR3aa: CASSISKKYF

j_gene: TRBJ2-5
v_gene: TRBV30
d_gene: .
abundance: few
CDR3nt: TGTGCCTGGAGAGCAGGGCCCCAAGAGACCCAGTACTTC
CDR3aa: CAWRAGPQETQYF

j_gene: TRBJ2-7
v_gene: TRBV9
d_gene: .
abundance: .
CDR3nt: TGTGCCAGCAGCGTAGGATCGACTAGCTCCTACGAGCAGTACTTC
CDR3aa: CASSVGSTSSYEQYF

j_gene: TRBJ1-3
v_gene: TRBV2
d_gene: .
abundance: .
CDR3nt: TGTGCCAGCAGTGAAGGCAGGTTGACCTCTGGAAACACCATATATTTT
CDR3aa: CASSEGRLTSGNTIYF

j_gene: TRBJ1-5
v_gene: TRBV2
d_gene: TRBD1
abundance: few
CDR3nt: TGTGCCAGCAGTGGACTGGGACAGGGAACCGTGGCCCAGCATTTT
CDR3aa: CASSGLGQGTVAQHF

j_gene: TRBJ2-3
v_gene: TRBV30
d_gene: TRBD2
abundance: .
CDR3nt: TGTGCCTGGAGTCTAGCGGGGGGAGCAGATACGCAGTATTTT
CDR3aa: CAWSLAGGADTQYF

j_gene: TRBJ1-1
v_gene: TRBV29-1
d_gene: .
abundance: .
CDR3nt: TGCAGCGTTGAACCATCGCGGGGCCGCGAAGCTTTCTTT
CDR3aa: CSVEPSRGREAFF

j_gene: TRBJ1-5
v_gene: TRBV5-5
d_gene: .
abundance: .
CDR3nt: TGTGCCAGCAGCCTTCAGGACTATTGGGGCAATCAGCCCCAGCATTTT
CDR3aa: CASSLQDYWGNQPQHF

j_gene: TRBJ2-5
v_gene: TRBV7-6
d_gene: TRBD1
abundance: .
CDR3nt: TGTGCCAGCAGCTTATTGGGACAGGGTGAGACCCAGTACTTC
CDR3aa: CASSLLGQGETQYF

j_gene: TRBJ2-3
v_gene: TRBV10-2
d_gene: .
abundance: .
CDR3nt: TGCGCCAGCAGTGAAAGCGGCAGATCAGATACGCAGTATTTT
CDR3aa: CASSESGRSDTQYF

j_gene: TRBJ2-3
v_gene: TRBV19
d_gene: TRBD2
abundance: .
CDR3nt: TGTGCCAGTAGTATAGGCGGGAGGGCGGCAGATACGCAGTATTTT
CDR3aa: CASSIGGRAADTQYF

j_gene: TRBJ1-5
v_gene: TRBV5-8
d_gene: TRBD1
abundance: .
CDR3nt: TGTGCCAGCAGCTTAGGGGGCGGGGTTCGTCAGCCCCAGCATTTT
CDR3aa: CASSLGGGVRQPQHF

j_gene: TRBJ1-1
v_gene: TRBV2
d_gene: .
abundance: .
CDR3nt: TGTGCCAGCAGTGAAGGAGGGGGGGGATTTGAAGCTTTCTTT
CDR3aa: CASSEGGGGFEAFF

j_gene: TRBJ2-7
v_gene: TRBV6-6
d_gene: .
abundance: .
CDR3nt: TGTGCCAGCAGTTACTCGATCGGCTCGTCCTACGAGCAGTACTTC
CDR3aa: CASSYSIGSSYEQYF

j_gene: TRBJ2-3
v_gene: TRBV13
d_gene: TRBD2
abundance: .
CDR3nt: TGTGCCAGCAGCTTACAGACTAGCGGGATTGTTGAGGATACGCAGTATTTT
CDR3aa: CASSLQTSGIVEDTQYF

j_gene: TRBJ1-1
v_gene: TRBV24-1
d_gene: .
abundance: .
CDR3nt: TGTGCCACCAGCCCCCAAGGACAGAGGAACACTGAAGCTTTCTTT
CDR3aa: CATSPQGQRNTEAFF

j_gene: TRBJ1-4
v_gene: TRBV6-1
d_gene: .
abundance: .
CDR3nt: TGTGCCAGCAGTGAACAGGACGCAACTAATGAAAAACTGTTTTTT
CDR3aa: CASSEQDATNEKLFF

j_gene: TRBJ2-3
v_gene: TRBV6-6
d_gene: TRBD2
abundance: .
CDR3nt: TGTGCCAGCAGCCTTAGCGGGATCACAGATACGCAGTATTTT
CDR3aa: CASSLSGITDTQYF

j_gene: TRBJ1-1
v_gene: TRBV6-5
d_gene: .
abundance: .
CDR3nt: TGTGCCAGCAGCAGGGGTGTGAACACTGAAGCTTTCTTT
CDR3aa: CASSRGVNTEAFF

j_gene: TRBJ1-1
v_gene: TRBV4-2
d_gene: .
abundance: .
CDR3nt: TGTGCCAGCAGCCGCGACCGGGGGAACACTGAAGCTTTCTTT
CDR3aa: CASSRDRGNTEAFF

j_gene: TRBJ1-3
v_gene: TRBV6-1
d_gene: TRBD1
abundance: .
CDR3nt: TGTGCCAGCAGTGCGGACAGGCCGCAAAGTGGAAACACCATATATTTT
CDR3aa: CASSADRPQSGNTIYF

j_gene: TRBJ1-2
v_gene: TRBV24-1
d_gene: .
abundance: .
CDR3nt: TGTGCCACCAGTGATTTGTGGAGGGACTATGGCTACACCTTC
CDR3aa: CATSDLWRDYGYTF

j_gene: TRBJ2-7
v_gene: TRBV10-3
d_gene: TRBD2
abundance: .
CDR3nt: TGTGCCATCAGTCCGGGACTAGCGGGATCAGGGAGCTCCTACGAGCAGTACTTC
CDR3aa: CAISPGLAGSGSSYEQYF

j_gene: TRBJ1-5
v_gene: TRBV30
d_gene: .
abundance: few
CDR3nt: TGTGCCTGGAGTGAACAGGGAAGAGGCAATCAGCCCCAGCATTTT
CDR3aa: CAWSEQGRGNQPQHF

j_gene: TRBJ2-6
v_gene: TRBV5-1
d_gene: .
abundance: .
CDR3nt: TGCGCCAGCAGCTTGTCTTTGAGGCTCTCTGGGGCCAACGTCCTGACTTTC
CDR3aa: CASSLSLRLSGANVLTF

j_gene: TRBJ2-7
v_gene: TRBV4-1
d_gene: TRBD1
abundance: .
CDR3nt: TGCGCCAGCAGATTTTTACCGGGACAGGGGGGGTACGAGCAGTACTTC
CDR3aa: CASRFLPGQGGYEQYF

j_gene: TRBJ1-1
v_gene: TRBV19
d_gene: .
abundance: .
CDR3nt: TGTGCCAGTAGTATATGGGGCAGGGACGGACGGGGAGCTTTCTTT
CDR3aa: CASSIWGRDGRGAFF

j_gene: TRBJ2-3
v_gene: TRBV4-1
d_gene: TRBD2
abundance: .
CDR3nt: TGCGCCAGCAGCCAAGATGGTTTTCTGACGGGAGGGCCGGGAGATACGCAGTATTTT
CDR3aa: CASSQDGFLTGGPGDTQYF

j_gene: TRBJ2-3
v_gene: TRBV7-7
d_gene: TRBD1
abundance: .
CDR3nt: TGTGCCAGCAGCTCCGGGACAGGGGGCGCAGATACGCAGTATTTT
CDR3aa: CASSSGTGGADTQYF

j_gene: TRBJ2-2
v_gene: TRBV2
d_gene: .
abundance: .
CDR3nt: TGTGCCAGCAGTGAAGGTTTTAACACCGGGGAGCTGTTTTTT
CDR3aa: CASSEGFNTGELFF

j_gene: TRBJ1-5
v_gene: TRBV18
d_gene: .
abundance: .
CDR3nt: TGTGCCAGCTCACCATCAGGGGCTTACAGCAATCAGCCCCAGCATTTT
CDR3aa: CASSPSGAYSNQPQHF

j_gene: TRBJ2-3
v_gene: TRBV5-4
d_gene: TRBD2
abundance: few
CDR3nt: TGTGCCAGCAGCCCGGCCGGGACTAGCGATCCCACAGATACGCAGTATTTT
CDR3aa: CASSPAGTSDPTDTQYF

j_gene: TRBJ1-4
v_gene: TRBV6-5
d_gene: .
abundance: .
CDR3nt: TGTGCCAGCAGTTACTCGGGCCAGGGAGGAGAAAAACTGTTTTTT
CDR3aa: CASSYSGQGGEKLFF

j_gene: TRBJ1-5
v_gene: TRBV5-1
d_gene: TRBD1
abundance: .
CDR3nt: TGCGCCAGCAGCTTGACGACAGGGTACAATCAGCCCCAGCATTTT
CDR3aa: CASSLTTGYNQPQHF

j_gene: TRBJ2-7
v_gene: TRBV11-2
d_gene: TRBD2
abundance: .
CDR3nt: TGTGCCAGCAGCTTGGGGCCTTTGGGGGGAGGGCTCGACGAGCAGTACTTC
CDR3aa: CASSLGPLGGGLDEQYF